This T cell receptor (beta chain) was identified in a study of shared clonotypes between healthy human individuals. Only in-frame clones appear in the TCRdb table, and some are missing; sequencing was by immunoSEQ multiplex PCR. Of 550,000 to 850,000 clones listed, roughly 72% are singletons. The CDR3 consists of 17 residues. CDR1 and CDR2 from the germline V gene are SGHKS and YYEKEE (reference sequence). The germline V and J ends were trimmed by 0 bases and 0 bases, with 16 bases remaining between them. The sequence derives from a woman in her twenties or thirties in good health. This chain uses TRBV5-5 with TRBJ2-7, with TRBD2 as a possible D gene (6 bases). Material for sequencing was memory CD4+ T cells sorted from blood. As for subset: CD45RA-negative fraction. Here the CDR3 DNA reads TGTGCCAGCAGCTTGGATTTTTCGGCGGGGAACTCCTACGAGCAGTACTTC. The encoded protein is CASSLDFSAGNSYEQYF.